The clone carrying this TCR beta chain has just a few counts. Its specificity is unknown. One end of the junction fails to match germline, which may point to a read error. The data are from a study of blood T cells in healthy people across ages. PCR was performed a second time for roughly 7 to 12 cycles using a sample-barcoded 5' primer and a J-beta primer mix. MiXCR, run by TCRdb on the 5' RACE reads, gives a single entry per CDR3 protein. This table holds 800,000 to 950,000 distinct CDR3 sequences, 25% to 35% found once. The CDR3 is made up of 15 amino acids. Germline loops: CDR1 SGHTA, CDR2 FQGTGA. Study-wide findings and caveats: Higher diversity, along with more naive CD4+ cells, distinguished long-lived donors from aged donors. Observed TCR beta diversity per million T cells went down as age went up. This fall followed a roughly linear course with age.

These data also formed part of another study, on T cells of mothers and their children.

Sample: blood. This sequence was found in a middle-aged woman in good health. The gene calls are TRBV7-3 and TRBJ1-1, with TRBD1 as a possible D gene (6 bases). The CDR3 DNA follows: TGTCCCAGCAGCTTAACCTTCTCAGGGGATACTGAAGCTTTCTTT. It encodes CPSSLTFSGDTEAFF.